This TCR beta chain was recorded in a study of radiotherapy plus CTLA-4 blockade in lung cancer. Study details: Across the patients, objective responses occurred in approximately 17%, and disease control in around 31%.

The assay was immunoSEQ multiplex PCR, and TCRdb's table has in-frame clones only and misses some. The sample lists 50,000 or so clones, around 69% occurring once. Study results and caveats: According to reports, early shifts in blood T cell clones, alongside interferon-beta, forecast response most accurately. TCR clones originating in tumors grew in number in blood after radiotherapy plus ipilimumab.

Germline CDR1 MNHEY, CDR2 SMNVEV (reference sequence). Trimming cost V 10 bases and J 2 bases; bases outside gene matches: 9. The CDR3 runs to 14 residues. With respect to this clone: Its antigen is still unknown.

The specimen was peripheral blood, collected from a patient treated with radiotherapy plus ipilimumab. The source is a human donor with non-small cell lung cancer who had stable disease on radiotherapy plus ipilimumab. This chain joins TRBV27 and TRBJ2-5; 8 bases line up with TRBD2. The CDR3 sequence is CAIGMGLGQETQYF. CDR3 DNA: TGTGCCATAGGGATGGGACTAGGTCAAGAGACCCAGTACTTC.